The present TCR beta chain was sequenced within a study of T cells in Graves' hyperthyroidism and ophthalmopathy. Researchers took RNA transcripts and amplified the TCR beta CDR3 regions from them. A first-round RT-PCR of the TCR CDR3 used the HTBI primer set. Using its own MiXCR run on the multiplex PCR reads, TCRdb lists one record per CDR3 protein. This sample has 500,000 to 600,000 distinct CDR3 sequences; just over 45% occur once, and the top ten carry roughly 20%. This clonotype originated in an adult woman with Graves' disease, either hyperthyroidism or ophthalmopathy (not recorded which). Sequences were obtained from peripheral blood or thyroid tissue (not recorded which).

CDR3 DNA: TGTGCCAGCAGCATCGGGACAGGGGGCGAAGAGACCCAGTACTTC. Translated: CASSIGTGGEETQYF. This chain links TRBV7-9 with TRBJ2-5; 12 bases map to TRBD1. The germline CDR1 and CDR2 sequences are SEHNR and FQNEAQ (reference sequence). Unmatched junction bases numbered 4, after V lost 5 bases and J lost 3 bases. The CDR3 runs 15 residues.